Shown below are 20 T cell receptor beta chains from a single sample sequenced in a study of blood T cell repertoires in COVID-19. Some clones are missing from TCRdb's copy, which holds only in-frame ones; the method was immunoSEQ multiplex PCR. The sample shows about 410,000 clones, about 88% of them seen only once. The sequenced sample consisted of peripheral blood. These receptors were collected from a woman aged 40-49 years with COVID-19, enrolled during active disease.

The rearrangement joins TRBV2 to TRBJ1-2; 9 bases align to TRBD1. CDR1 is SNHLY, CDR2 FYNNEI, per germline. The CDR3 spans 13 residues. Unmatched junction bases numbered 3, after V lost 8 bases and J lost 2 bases. The CDR3 loop is CASRDRENYGYTF. The CDR3 region has the DNA TGTGCCAGCCGGGACAGGGAAAACTATGGCTACACCTTC.

This clone came up once. This chain links TRBV2 with TRBJ1-5; 8 bases match TRBD1. Germline assignment: CDR1 SNHLY and CDR2 FYNNEI. V lost 6 bases, J lost 5 bases, and 9 bases stayed unmatched. This CDR3 has 15 amino acids. CDR3 nucleotide sequence: TGTGCCAGCAGCGAACCAGGGGGCCCAGATCAGCCCCAGCATTTT. It is translated as CASSEPGGPDQPQHF. The full variable domain, its missing parts supplied by reference TRBV2 and TRBJ1-5, is EPEVTQTPSHQVTQMGQEVILRCVPISNHLYFYWYRQILGQKVEFLVSFYNNEISEKSEIFDDQFSVERPDGSNFTLKIRSTKLEDSAMYFCASSEPGGPDQPQHFGDGTRLSIL.

The rearrangement links TRBV7-2 to TRBJ2-2, with 7 bases that match TRBD2. Germline loops: CDR1 SGHTA, CDR2 FQGNSA. This CDR3 is 14 amino acids long. The V and J ends lost 11 bases and 3 bases, in that order; junction bases with no gene match: 9. In nucleotides, the CDR3 is TGTGCCTGCAAGCGGGATGGGGACACCGGGGAGCTGTTTTTT. Translating gives CACKRDGDTGELFF.

The V and J genes are TRBV28 and TRBJ1-6; 9 bases align to TRBD1. Germline V gives CDR1 MDHEN, CDR2 SYDVKM. The CDR3 extends over 14 amino acids. V lost 3 bases and J lost 10; bases outside the gene matches: 4. CDR3: CASSFTGGGSPLHF. CDR3 nucleotide sequence: TGTGCCAGCAGTTTCACAGGGGGCGGATCACCCCTCCACTTT.

The chain joins TRBV5-1 to TRBJ1-4; no clear D gene. Germline loops: CDR1 SGHRS, CDR2 YFSETQ. CDR3 length: 15 amino acids. Trimming shortened V by 3 bases and J by 8 bases, and 17 bases separated the two germline ends. The CDR3 nucleotides read TGCGCCAGCAGCTACTCTTCCGGGTCGGCGGAAAAACTGTTTTTT. It yields the protein CASSYSSGSAEKLFF.

V usage is TRBV27 and J usage is TRBJ2-1, with TRBD2 as a possible D gene (6 bases). The CDR3 has 15 residues. In germline, CDR1 is MNHEY, CDR2 SMNVEV (reference sequence). The ends were cut back, 6 bases at V and 3 bases at J, with 15 bases in the middle. The CDR3 here is CASSQTRDFYNEQFF. The DNA for the CDR3 is TGTGCCAGCAGCCAGACCCGGGACTTCTACAATGAGCAGTTCTTC.

The genes are TRBV27 and TRBJ2-1, with a weak D call TRBD2 (7 bases). CDR1 is MNHEY, CDR2 SMNVEV, per germline (reference sequence). Trimming stripped 1 base from V and 6 bases from J, with 16 bases between. This CDR3 spans 16 amino acids. In DNA, the CDR3 is TGTGCCAGCAGTTTATGGGGGCGGGAGAACGTCAATGAGCAGTTCTTC. Translated, it gives CASSLWGRENVNEQFF.

The V call is TRBV5-5, the J call TRBJ2-3, with 7 bases that match TRBD2. J gave up 1 base and V 0 bases, and 2 bases lay outside the gene matches. The CDR3 is made up of 15 amino acids. CDR1 SGHKS and CDR2 YYEKEE come from the germline V gene (reference sequence). The CDR3 is CASSLARGGTDTQYF. The DNA for the CDR3 is TGTGCCAGCAGCTTGGCCCGGGGGGGCACAGATACGCAGTATTTT.

This clone was counted a single time. One junction end does not reproduce the germline sequence, and a read error may be involved. The chain employs TRBV5-1 and TRBJ1-4; D is undetermined. Germline V gives CDR1 SGHRS, CDR2 YFSETQ. This CDR3 spans 15 amino acids. The CDR3 loop is CASGLRGSRNEKLFF. CDR3 coding DNA: TGCGCCAGCGGCTTACGAGGATCCAGAAATGAAAAACTGTTTTTT. The full variable domain, rest sourced from reference TRBV5-1 and TRBJ1-4, is KAGVTQTPRYLIKTRGQQVTLSCSPISGHRSVSWYQQTPGQGLQFLFEYFSETQRNKGNFPGRFSGRQFSNSRSEMNVSTLELGDSALYLCASGLRGSRNEKLFFGSGTQLSVL.

The gene calls are TRBV5-1 and TRBJ2-3; 9 nucleotides agree with TRBD2. The CDR3 is made up of 16 amino acids. Germline V lookup: CDR1 SGHRS, CDR2 YFSETQ. V lost 0 bases, J lost 2 bases, and 4 bases stayed unmatched. CDR3 in DNA: TGCGCCAGCAGCTTGGAGCGGGGGGCCCTCACAGATACGCAGTATTTT. The encoded protein is CASSLERGALTDTQYF.

The chain combines TRBV19 with TRBJ2-5; 7 positions agree with TRBD2. Per the germline V gene, CDR1 is LNHDA and CDR2 is SQIVND (reference sequence). The trim removed 5 bases at V and 5 bases at J, leaving 11 bases unmatched. This CDR3 is 15 amino acids long. DNA for the CDR3: TGTGCCAGTAGTCCAACACGACTAGCTCGGGAGACCCAGTACTTC. It translates to CASSPTRLARETQYF.

This rearrangement joins TRBV28 to TRBJ1-3; possibly TRBD1 for D (6 bases). This CDR3 comprises 14 residues. The germline V and J ends were trimmed by 5 bases and 4 bases, with 12 bases remaining between them. CDR1 and CDR2 (germline): MDHEN, SYDVKM. The CDR3 protein is CASSLQGFGNTIYF. The CDR3 nucleotides are TGTGCCAGCAGTCTACAGGGTTTCGGAAACACCATATATTTT.

This clone has only a few counts. The chain joins TRBV5-1 to TRBJ1-3; possibly TRBD1 for D (5 bases). V gave up 2 bases and J gave up 0 bases, with 9 bases separating them. Germline loops: CDR1 SGHRS, CDR2 YFSETQ. The CDR3 spans 15 residues. The CDR3 loop is CASSFDRFSGNTIYF. The DNA for the CDR3 is TGCGCCAGCAGCTTTGACAGATTCTCTGGAAACACCATATATTTT. The full variable domain, its missing parts supplied by reference TRBV5-1 and TRBJ1-3, is KAGVTQTPRYLIKTRGQQVTLSCSPISGHRSVSWYQQTPGQGLQFLFEYFSETQRNKGNFPGRFSGRQFSNSRSEMNVSTLELGDSALYLCASSFDRFSGNTIYFGEGSWLTVV.

The chain uses TRBV4-3 and TRBJ2-2; 10 bases align to TRBD2. The CDR3 spans 17 residues. Trimming cost V 4 bases and J 7 bases; bases outside gene matches: 12. Germline CDR1 reads LGHNA; CDR2 reads YSLEER. CDR3 sequence: CASSLKPRTSGRGELFF. Written as DNA, the CDR3 is TGCGCCAGCAGCCTGAAGCCTCGGACTAGCGGTCGCGGGGAGCTGTTTTTT.

With regard to this clone: One end of the junction does not line up with germline, which may come from a read error. Other DNA sequences within the sample encode an identical CDR3. The chain carries TRBV19 and TRBJ1-5, with 8 bases matching TRBD1. Germline-derived CDR1 and CDR2 are LNHDA and SQIVND (reference sequence). CDR3 length equals 19 residues. CDR3 sequence reads: CASTFPGQDPMYSNQPQHF. The CDR3 DNA reads TGTGCCAGTACTTTCCCGGGACAGGACCCTATGTATAGCAACCAGCCCCAGCATTTT. Combining the CDR3 with reference TRBV19 and TRBJ1-5 gives the whole variable domain DGGITQSPKYLFRKEGQNVTLSCEQNLNHDAMYWYRQDPGQGLRLIYYSQIVNDFQKGDIAEGYSVSREKKESFPLTVTSAQKNPTAFYLCASTFPGQDPMYSNQPQHFGDGTRLSIL.

This chain links TRBV27 with TRBJ2-7; D uncertain. Germline assignment: CDR1 MNHEY and CDR2 SMNVEV (reference sequence). V was clipped by 0 bases and J by 3 bases, with 15 bases between them. The CDR3 has 16 residues. The CDR3 loop is CASSLSSLSPLYEQYF. The CDR3 DNA sequence: TGTGCCAGCAGTTTATCTAGTCTCTCTCCCCTCTACGAGCAGTACTTC.

V gene TRBV7-2 combines with J gene TRBJ1-2, with 8 bases matching TRBD1. Germline CDR1 is SGHTA and CDR2 is FQGNSA. V lost 0 bases, J lost 4 bases, and 13 bases stayed unmatched. The CDR3 contains 18 residues. CDR3 nucleotides: TGTGCCAGCAGCTTAGCGGTCTCAGGGGGCCTAGGGGGCTATGGCTACACCTTC. Encoded protein: CASSLAVSGGLGGYGYTF. The full variable domain, rest sourced from reference TRBV7-2 and TRBJ1-2, is GAGVSQSPSNKVTEKGKDVELRCDPISGHTALYWYRQSLGQGLEFLIYFQGNSAPDKSGLPSDRFSAERTGGSVSTLTIQRTQQEDSAVYLCASSLAVSGGLGGYGYTFGSGTRLTVV.

This clone was detected once. This chain uses TRBV2 with TRBJ1-1; D call uncertain. Looked up from germline, CDR1 is SNHLY and CDR2 is FYNNEI. V was shortened by 6 bases and J by 4 bases, with 6 bases between the two germline ends. CDR3 length: 11 residues. CDR3 in DNA: TGTGCCAGCAGCAGTATCACTGAAGCTTTCTTT. This sequence encodes CASSSITEAFF. The whole variable domain, remainder taken from reference TRBV2 and TRBJ1-1, is EPEVTQTPSHQVTQMGQEVILRCVPISNHLYFYWYRQILGQKVEFLVSFYNNEISEKSEIFDDQFSVERPDGSNFTLKIRSTKLEDSAMYFCASSSITEAFFGQGTRLTVV.

V and J are TRBV7-3 and TRBJ1-3, with D unresolved. Germline-derived CDR1 and CDR2 are SGHTA and FQGTGA. The CDR3 has 16 residues. Trimming removed 5 bases from V and 4 bases from J, with 18 bases in between. This CDR3 is CASSPGELGRGNTIYF. The CDR3, as DNA: TGTGCCAGCAGCCCCGGGGAGCTAGGACGCGGAAACACCATATATTTT. Full variable domain (outside the CDR3, taken from reference TRBV7-3 and TRBJ1-3): GAGVSQTPSNKVTEKGKYVELRCDPISGHTALYWYRQSLGQGPEFLIYFQGTGAADDSGLPNDRFFAVRPEGSVSTLKIQRTERGDSAVYLCASSPGELGRGNTIYFGEGSWLTVV.

This clone is a singleton in its sample. The chain joins TRBV6-6 to TRBJ2-2; 8 bases match TRBD1. There are 13 residues in the CDR3. V lost 1 base to trimming and J lost 10 bases; unmatched junction nucleotides: 2. Germline values: CDR1 MNHNY, CDR2 SVGAGI (reference sequence). The CDR3 sequence: CASSYLTGVELFF. The CDR3 DNA reads as TGTGCCAGCAGTTACTTGACAGGGGTGGAGCTGTTTTTT.